These T cell receptor beta chains were read from a single sample in a study of OX40 agonist ivuxolimab in advanced cancers. The assay was immunoSEQ multiplex PCR, and TCRdb's table has in-frame clones only and misses some. There are 66,000 or so clones in the sample; about 85% occur only once, and 3.5% to 4.5% lies in the top ten. The sample consisted of CD4+ or CD8+ T cells sorted from blood, taken in a trial of the OX40 agonist ivuxolimab. These TCRs come from an adult with an advanced solid tumor such as melanoma, head and neck, liver or kidney cancer. CDR3s include the opening cysteine and the closing phenylalanine or tryptophan. The D gene is left open where the match is weak. Where a row states a size, it is once, few, many or the class of an expanded clone; other rows omit it.

size	V	length	J	D	DNA	CDR3
.	TRBV5-1	14	TRBJ2-5	.	TGCGCCAGCAGCTTGGGGCCAGGCCAAGAGACCCAGTACTTC	CASSLGPGQETQYF
.	TRBV6-5	12	TRBJ2-7	.	TGTGCCAGCAGCCTCACGAACTACGAGCAGTACTTC	CASSLTNYEQYF
.	TRBV28	14	TRBJ1-3	.	TGTGCCAGCAGAGACTGGTTCTCTGGAAACACCATATATTTT	CASRDWFSGNTIYF
.	TRBV7-2	13	TRBJ2-7	.	TGTGCCAGCAGCTTAACAGCCTCCTACGAGCAGTACTTC	CASSLTASYEQYF
.	TRBV10-1	14	TRBJ2-7	TRBD1	TGCGCCAGCAGAAGGGACAGCGCCCGCGGCGAGCAGTACTTC	CASRRDSARGEQYF
.	TRBV5-4	15	TRBJ2-5	.	TGTGCCAGCAGCTTGGGGGGGGCCAACCAAGAGACCCAGTACTTC	CASSLGGANQETQYF
.	TRBV19	14	TRBJ1-2	.	TGTGCCAGTAGTATTGGGGAAGGGGGCTATGGCTACACCTTC	CASSIGEGGYGYTF
.	TRBV7-9	16	TRBJ2-2	.	TGTGCCAGCAGCTTATTGGCAGGGTTGAACACCGGGGAGCTGTTTTTT	CASSLLAGLNTGELFF
.	TRBV10-3	16	TRBJ1-3	.	TGTGCCATCAGTGAGTCGGCCAGGGGTAATGGAAACACCATATATTTT	CAISESARGNGNTIYF
once	TRBV5-1	15	TRBJ2-1	TRBD1	TGCGCCAGCAGCTATTGGGGACAGGAGATAAATGAGCAGTTCTTC	CASSYWGQEINEQFF
few	TRBV19	16	TRBJ2-5	TRBD1	TGTGCCAGTAGTACACAGGCCAGGGGGCTGGGGGAGACCCAGTACTTC	CASSTQARGLGETQYF
.	TRBV6-1	12	TRBJ2-7	.	TGTGCCAGCATAGGCCGCTCCTACGAGCAGTACTTC	CASIGRSYEQYF
.	TRBV6-4	16	TRBJ2-3	.	TGTGCCAGCAGTGAGATCGGGACGGGGGCCAGAGATACGCAGTATTTT	CASSEIGTGARDTQYF
.	TRBV5-1	15	TRBJ2-7	TRBD2	TGCGCCAGCAGAGATAGACTAGCGGGAACCTACGAGCAGTACTTC	CASRDRLAGTYEQYF
.	TRBV7-7	14	TRBJ2-2	TRBD2	TGTGCCAGCAGCCCAGCGGGAGTGACCGGGGAGCTGTTTTTT	CASSPAGVTGELFF
.	TRBV27	17	TRBJ1-2	.	TGTGCCAGCAGTTTCCCATTCCCGGTGGCAGGGAACTATGGCTACACCTTC	CASSFPFPVAGNYGYTF
once	TRBV25-1	16	TRBJ1-3	.	TGTGCCAGCAGTGAATTTCCGGGCGGTAGTGGAAACACCATATATTTT	CASSEFPGGSGNTIYF
.	TRBV19	16	TRBJ1-5	TRBD1	TGTGCCAGTAATACCCGGGGACAGGGCGTGGGGCAGCCCCAGCATTTT	CASNTRGQGVGQPQHF
once	TRBV19	15	TRBJ1-4	.	TGTGCCAGTAGGCGCACAGCTGCAACTAATGAAAAACTGTTTTTT	CASRRTAATNEKLFF
.	TRBV5-4	15	TRBJ1-3	.	TGTGCCAGCAGCTTGGGGGCGAGCACAGGAAACACCATATATTTT	CASSLGASTGNTIYF
.	TRBV2	14	TRBJ2-2	.	TGTGCCAGCATTAGAGAATTGAACACCGGGGAGCTGTTTTTT	CASIRELNTGELFF
.	TRBV14	17	TRBJ1-2	.	TGTGCCAGCAGCCAAGATCGCATGGATAGGGCTCTCTATGGCTACACCTTC	CASSQDRMDRALYGYTF
.	TRBV7-9	17	TRBJ2-2	TRBD1	TGTGCCAGCAGCCCAAACCGGGACAGGGGGATAACCGGGGAGCTGTTTTTT	CASSPNRDRGITGELFF
.	TRBV9	16	TRBJ2-5	.	TGTGCCAGCAGCGTAGTCGGTCTGGGGGAGCGGGAGACCCAGTACTTC	CASSVVGLGERETQYF
.	TRBV25-1	15	TRBJ2-2	.	TGTGCCAGCAGTTACCAGGATGCGGGGACCGGGGAGCTGTTTTTT	CASSYQDAGTGELFF
few	TRBV25-1	14	TRBJ2-4	.	TGTGCCAGCAGTGAACTAGGAGCCAAAAACATTCAGTACTTC	CASSELGAKNIQYF
.	TRBV10-3	16	TRBJ2-4	TRBD2	TGTGCCATCAGTGAGTCCGGACTAGCGGGAGTGAACATTCAGTACTTC	CAISESGLAGVNIQYF
medium-sized	TRBV7-2	14	TRBJ1-1	.	TGTGCCAGCAGCCAACCTGGGCCCGGCCTGAAAGCTTTCTTT	CASSQPGPGLKAFF
once	TRBV7-3	14	TRBJ2-3	TRBD2	TGTGCCAGCAGCTTCGCGGGAGGGCCAGATACGCAGTATTTT	CASSFAGGPDTQYF
.	TRBV10-2	15	TRBJ1-2	.	TGCGCCAGCAGGAATACAGGAGATCGGAACTATGGCTACACCTTC	CASRNTGDRNYGYTF
.	TRBV5-1	13	TRBJ2-7	.	TGCGCCAGCAGCCGAACCGACACATACGAGCAGTACTTC	CASSRTDTYEQYF
.	TRBV30	14	TRBJ1-5	.	TGTGCCTGGAGTGTATGGGGGGGGGATCAGCCCCAGCATTTT	CAWSVWGGDQPQHF
.	TRBV6-5	13	TRBJ2-7	TRBD2	TGTGCCAGCAAGATAGCGGGGCCCTACGAGCAGTACTTC	CASKIAGPYEQYF
.	TRBV9	16	TRBJ2-2	TRBD1	TGTGCCAGCAGGACCGGGACAGGGGTTCCGTGGGGGGAGCTGTTTTTT	CASRTGTGVPWGELFF
medium-sized	TRBV7-2	18	TRBJ1-2	.	TGTGCCAGCAGCTTAGATACAGGTTCCGCAGGGGTGAACTATGGCTACACCTTC	CASSLDTGSAGVNYGYTF
.	TRBV5-4	15	TRBJ2-7	TRBD1	TGTGCCAGCAGCCTGCGGACAGGCTCCTACGGCGAGCAGTACTTC	CASSLRTGSYGEQYF
.	TRBV5-1	13	TRBJ1-5	.	TGCGCCAGCAGCTTCAACAGGGAACAGCCCCAGCATTTT	CASSFNREQPQHF
.	TRBV11-2	16	TRBJ1-2	TRBD1	TGTGCCAGCAGCCCTGTCCAGGGGGGACCTAACTATGGCTACACCTTC	CASSPVQGGPNYGYTF
few	TRBV7-9	14	TRBJ2-1	.	TGTGCCAGCAGCTTAAATTCCCTTGCTAATGAGCAGTTCTTC	CASSLNSLANEQFF
few	TRBV30	12	TRBJ2-3	.	TGTGCCTGGAGGATAAGCACAGATACGCAGTATTTT	CAWRISTDTQYF
.	TRBV18	16	TRBJ1-1	TRBD1	TGTGCCAGCTCTCTCAAGACAGGGGGTTTTGGCACTGAAGCTTTCTTT	CASSLKTGGFGTEAFF
.	TRBV7-2	15	TRBJ1-6	.	TGTGCCAGCAGCTTTGACGCGGGGGCTGTGGGACCCCTCCACTTT	CASSFDAGAVGPLHF
.	TRBV9	14	TRBJ1-1	TRBD1	TGTGCCAGCAGCGTGACAGGGAAGGACACTGAAGCTTTCTTT	CASSVTGKDTEAFF
.	TRBV28	13	TRBJ1-2	TRBD1	TGTGCCAGCAGTTTGTCACAGGGGTATGGCTACACCTTC	CASSLSQGYGYTF
.	TRBV6-4	16	TRBJ2-6	.	TGTGCCAGCACCCCCGGGTTTGGCTCTGGGGCCAACGTCCTGACTTTC	CASTPGFGSGANVLTF
.	TRBV27	18	TRBJ2-6	.	TGTGCCAGCAGAGCCCTACAGCGGAGATTCTCTGGGGCCAACGTCCTGACTTTC	CASRALQRRFSGANVLTF
.	TRBV28	14	TRBJ1-3	.	TGTGCCAGCATTGCAGGGGCTGAGGGAAACACCATATATTTT	CASIAGAEGNTIYF
.	TRBV14	13	TRBJ1-2	.	TGTGCCAGCAGCCAAGAAGACTGGTATGGCTACACCTTC	CASSQEDWYGYTF
.	TRBV29-1	15	TRBJ2-3	TRBD2	TGCAGCGCCGAAGGTCGCGGGGGGGGCACAGATACGCAGTATTTT	CSAEGRGGGTDTQYF
.	TRBV15	15	TRBJ1-2	TRBD1	TGTGCCACCAGCAGAGGCATCGGGGGACAGGGTGCCTACACCTTC	CATSRGIGGQGAYTF
.	TRBV6-5	15	TRBJ1-1	.	TGTGCCAGCAGTTTGTCCAAGACTTCCGGGGGGGGAGCTTTCTTT	CASSLSKTSGGGAFF